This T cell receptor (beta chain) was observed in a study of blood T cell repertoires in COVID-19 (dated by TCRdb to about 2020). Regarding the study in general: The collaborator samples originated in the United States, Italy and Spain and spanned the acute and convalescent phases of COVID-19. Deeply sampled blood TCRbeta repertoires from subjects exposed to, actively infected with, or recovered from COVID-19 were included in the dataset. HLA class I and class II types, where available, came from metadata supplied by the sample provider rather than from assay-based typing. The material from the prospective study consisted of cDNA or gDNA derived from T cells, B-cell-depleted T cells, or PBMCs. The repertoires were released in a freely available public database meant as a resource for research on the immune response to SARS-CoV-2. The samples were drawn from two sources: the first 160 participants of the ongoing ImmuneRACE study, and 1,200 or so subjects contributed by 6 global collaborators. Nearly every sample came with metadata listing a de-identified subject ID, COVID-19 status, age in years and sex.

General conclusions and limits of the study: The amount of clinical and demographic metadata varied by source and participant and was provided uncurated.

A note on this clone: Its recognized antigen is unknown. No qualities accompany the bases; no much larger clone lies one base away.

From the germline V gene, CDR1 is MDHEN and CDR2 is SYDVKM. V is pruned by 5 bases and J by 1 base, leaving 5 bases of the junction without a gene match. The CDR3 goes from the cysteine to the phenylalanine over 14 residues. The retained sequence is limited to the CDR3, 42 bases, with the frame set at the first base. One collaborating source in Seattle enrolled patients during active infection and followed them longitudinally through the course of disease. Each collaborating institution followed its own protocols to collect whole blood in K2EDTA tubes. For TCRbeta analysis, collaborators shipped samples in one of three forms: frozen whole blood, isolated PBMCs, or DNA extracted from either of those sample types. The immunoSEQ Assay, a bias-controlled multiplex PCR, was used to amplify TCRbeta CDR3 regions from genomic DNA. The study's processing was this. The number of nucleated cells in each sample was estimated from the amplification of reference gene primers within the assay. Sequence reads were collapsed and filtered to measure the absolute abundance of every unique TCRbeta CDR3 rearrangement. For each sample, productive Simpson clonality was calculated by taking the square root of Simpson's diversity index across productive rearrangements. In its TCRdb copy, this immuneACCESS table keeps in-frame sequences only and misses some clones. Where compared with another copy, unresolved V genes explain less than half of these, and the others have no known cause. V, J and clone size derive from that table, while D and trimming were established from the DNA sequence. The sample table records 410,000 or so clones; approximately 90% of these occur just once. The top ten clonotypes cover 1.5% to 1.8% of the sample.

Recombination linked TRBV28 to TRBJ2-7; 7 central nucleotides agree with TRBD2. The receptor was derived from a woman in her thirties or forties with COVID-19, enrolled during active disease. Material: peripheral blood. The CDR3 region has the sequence CASSRAGSSYEQYF. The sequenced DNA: TGTGCCAGCAGTCGAGCGGGGTCTTCCTACGAGCAGTACTTC.